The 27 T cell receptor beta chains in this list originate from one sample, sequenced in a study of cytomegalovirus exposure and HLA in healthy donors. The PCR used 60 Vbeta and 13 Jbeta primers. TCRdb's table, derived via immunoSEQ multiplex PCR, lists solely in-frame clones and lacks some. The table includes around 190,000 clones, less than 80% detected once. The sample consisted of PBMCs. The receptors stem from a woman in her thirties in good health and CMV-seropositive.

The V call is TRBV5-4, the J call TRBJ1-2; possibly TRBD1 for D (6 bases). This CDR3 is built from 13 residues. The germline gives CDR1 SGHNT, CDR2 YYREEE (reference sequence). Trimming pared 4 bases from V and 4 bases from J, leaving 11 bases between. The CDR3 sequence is CASSIIGGYGYTF. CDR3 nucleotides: TGTGCCAGCAGCATCATAGGGGGCTATGGCTACACCTTC.

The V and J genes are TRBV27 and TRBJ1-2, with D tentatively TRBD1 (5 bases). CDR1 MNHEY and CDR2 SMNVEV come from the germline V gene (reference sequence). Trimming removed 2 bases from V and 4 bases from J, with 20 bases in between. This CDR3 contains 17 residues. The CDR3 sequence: CASSLNPQGYWGYGYTF. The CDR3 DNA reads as TGTGCCAGCAGTTTAAACCCCCAGGGTTATTGGGGCTATGGCTACACCTTC.

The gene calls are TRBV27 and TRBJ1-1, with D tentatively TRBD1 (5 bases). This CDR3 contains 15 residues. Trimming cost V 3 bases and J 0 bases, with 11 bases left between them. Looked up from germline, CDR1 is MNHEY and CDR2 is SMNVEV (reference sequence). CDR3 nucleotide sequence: TGTGCCAGCAGTTTGGGGGGTAGCATGAACACTGAAGCTTTCTTT. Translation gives CASSLGGSMNTEAFF.

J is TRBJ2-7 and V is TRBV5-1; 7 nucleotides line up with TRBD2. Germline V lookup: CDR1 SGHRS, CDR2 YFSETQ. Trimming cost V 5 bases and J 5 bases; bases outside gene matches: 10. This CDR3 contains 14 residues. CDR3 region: CASSWGGANNEQYF. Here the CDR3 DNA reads TGCGCCAGCAGTTGGGGAGGGGCAAACAACGAGCAGTACTTC.

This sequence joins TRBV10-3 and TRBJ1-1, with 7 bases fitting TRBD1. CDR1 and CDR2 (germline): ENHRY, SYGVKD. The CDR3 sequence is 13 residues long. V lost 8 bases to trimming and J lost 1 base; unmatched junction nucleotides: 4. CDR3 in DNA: TGTGCCATCGGACAGGAAGAGAACACTGAAGCTTTCTTT. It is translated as CAIGQEENTEAFF.

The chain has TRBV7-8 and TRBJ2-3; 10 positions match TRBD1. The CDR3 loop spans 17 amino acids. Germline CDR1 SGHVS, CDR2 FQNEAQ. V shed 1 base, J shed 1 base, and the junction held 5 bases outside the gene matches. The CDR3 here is CASSLGVGTGGTDTQYF. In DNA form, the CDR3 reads TGTGCCAGCAGCTTAGGGGTCGGGACAGGGGGCACAGATACGCAGTATTTT.

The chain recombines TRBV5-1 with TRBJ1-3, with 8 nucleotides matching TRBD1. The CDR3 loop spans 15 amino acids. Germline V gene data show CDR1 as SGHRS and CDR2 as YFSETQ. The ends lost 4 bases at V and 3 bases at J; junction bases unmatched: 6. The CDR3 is CASSPDRGGGNTIYF. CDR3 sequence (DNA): TGCGCCAGCAGCCCCGACAGGGGTGGTGGAAACACCATATATTTT.

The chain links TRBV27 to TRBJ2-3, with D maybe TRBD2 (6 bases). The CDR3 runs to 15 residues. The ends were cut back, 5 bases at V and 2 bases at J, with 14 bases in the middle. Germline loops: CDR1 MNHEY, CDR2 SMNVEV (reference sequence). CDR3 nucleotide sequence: TGTGCCAGCAGTATAGTGGAGGACTACACAGATACGCAGTATTTT. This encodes CASSIVEDYTDTQYF.

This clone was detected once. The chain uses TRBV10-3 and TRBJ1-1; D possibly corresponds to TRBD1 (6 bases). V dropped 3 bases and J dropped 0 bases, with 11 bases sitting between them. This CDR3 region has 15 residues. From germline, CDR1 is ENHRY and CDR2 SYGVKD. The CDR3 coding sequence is TGTGCCATCAGTGAAATTGGGGACATGAACACTGAAGCTTTCTTT. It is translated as CAISEIGDMNTEAFF.

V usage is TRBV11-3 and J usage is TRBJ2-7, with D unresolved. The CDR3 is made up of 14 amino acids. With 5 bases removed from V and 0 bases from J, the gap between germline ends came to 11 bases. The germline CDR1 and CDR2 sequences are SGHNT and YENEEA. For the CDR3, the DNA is TGTGCCAGCAGCCCCCCCCAGGCCTCCTACGAGCAGTACTTC. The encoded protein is CASSPPQASYEQYF.

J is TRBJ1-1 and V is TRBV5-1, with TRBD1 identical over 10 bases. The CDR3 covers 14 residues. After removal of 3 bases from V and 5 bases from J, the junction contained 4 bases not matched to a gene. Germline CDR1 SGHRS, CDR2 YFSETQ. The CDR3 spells CASSSDRGQTEAFF. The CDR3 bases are TGCGCCAGCAGCTCCGACAGGGGGCAAACTGAAGCTTTCTTT. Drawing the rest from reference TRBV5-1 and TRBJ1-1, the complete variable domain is KAGVTQTPRYLIKTRGQQVTLSCSPISGHRSVSWYQQTPGQGLQFLFEYFSETQRNKGNFPGRFSGRQFSNSRSEMNVSTLELGDSALYLCASSSDRGQTEAFFGQGTRLTVV.

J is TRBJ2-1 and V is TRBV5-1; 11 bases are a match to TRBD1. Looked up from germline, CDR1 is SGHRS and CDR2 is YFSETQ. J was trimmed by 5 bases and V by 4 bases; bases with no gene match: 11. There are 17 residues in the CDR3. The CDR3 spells CASSAGWTGGADNEQFF. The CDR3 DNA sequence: TGCGCCAGCAGCGCAGGATGGACAGGGGGCGCGGACAATGAGCAGTTCTTC.

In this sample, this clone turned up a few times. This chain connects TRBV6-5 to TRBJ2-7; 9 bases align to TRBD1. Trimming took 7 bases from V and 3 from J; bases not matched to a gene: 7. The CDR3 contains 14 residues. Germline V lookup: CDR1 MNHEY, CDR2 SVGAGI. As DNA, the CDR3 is TGTGCCAGCACCCCACAGGGGGCGAGCTACGAGCAGTACTTC. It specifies CASTPQGASYEQYF.

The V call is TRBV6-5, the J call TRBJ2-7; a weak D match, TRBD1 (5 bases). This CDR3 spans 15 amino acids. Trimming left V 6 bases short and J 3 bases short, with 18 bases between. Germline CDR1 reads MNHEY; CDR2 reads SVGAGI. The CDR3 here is CASSYSGISSYEQYF. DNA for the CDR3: TGTGCCAGCAGCTATTCAGGGATTAGCAGCTACGAGCAGTACTTC.

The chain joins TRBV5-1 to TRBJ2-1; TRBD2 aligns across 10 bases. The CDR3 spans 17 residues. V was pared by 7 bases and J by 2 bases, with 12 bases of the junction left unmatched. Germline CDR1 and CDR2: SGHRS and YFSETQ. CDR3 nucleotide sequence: TGCGCCAGCGGAAGACAATTTAGCGGGGGGACCTACAATGAGCAGTTCTTC. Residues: CASGRQFSGGTYNEQFF.

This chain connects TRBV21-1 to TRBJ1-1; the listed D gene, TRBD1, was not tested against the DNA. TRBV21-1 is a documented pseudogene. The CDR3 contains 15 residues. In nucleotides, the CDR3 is TGTGCCAGCAGGGATTTTTATCAGGTGAGTGTTGAAGCTTTCTTT. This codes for CASRDFYQVSVEAFF.

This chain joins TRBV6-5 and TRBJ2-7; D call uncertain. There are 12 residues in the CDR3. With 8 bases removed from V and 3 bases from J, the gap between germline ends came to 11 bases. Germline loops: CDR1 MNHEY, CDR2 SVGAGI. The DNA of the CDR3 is TGTGCCAGCGGTAGTAGCATCTACGAGCAGTACTTC. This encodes CASGSSIYEQYF.

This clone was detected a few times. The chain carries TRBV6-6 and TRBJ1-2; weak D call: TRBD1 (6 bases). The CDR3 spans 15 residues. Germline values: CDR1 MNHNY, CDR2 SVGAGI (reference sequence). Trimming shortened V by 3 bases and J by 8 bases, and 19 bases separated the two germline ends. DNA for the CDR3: TGTGCCAGCAGTTATACAGTGGGGGCCCTCAGCGGCTACACCTTC. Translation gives CASSYTVGALSGYTF.

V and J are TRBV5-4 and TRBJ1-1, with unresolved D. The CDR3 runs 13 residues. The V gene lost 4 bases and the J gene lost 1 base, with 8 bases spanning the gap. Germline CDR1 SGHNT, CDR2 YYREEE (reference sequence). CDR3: CASSVTGNTEAFF. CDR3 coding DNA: TGTGCCAGCAGCGTTACTGGGAACACTGAAGCTTTCTTT.

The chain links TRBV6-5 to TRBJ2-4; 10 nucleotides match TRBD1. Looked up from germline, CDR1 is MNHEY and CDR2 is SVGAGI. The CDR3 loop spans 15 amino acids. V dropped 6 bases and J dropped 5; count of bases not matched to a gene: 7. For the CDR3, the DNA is TGTGCCAGCAGCCCTGATGGGACAGGGGAAAACATTCAGTACTTC. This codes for CASSPDGTGENIQYF.

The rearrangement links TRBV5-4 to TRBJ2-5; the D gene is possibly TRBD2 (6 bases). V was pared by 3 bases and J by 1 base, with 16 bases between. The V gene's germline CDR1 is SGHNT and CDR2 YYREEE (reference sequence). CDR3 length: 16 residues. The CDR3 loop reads CASSSGGGAIQETQYF. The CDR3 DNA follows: TGTGCCAGCAGCTCCGGAGGCGGGGCGATCCAAGAGACCCAGTACTTC.

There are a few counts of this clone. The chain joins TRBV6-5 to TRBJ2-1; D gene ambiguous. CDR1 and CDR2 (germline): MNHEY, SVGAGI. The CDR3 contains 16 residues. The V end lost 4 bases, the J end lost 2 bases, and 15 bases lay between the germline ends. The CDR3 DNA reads TGTGCCAGCAGTTCCTACGCCGACTTTGCCTACAATGAGCAGTTCTTC. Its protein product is CASSSYADFAYNEQFF.

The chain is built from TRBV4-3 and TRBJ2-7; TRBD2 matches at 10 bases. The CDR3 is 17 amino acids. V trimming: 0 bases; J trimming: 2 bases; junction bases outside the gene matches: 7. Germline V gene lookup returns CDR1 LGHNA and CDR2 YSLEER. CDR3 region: CASSQDRPTSGAYEQYF. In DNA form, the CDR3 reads TGCGCCAGCAGCCAAGATCGCCCCACTAGCGGGGCCTACGAGCAGTACTTC.

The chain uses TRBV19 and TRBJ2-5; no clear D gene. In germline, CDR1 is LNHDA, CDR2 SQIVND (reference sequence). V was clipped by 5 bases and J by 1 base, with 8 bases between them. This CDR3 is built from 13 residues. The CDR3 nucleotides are TGTGCCAGTAGTGTCGCAGGCCAAGAGACCCAGTACTTC. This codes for CASSVAGQETQYF.

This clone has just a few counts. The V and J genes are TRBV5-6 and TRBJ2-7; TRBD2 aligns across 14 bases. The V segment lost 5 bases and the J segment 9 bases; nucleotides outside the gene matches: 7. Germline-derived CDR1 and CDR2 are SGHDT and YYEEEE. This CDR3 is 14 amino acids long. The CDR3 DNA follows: TGTGCCAGCAGTTCCGGGACTAGCGGGAGTCGGCAGTACTTC. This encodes CASSSGTSGSRQYF.

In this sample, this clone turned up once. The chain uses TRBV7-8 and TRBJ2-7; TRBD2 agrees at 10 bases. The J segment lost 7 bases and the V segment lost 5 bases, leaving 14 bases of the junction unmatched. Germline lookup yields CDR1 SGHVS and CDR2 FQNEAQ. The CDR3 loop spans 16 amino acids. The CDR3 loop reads CASSRGSGGARSEQYF. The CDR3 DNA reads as TGTGCCAGCAGCCGTGGAAGCGGGGGGGCCAGAAGTGAGCAGTACTTC.

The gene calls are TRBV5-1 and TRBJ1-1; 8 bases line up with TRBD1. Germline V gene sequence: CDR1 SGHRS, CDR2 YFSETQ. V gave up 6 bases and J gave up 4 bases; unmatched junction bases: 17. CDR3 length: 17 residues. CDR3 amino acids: CASTPAVTGDGGTEAFF. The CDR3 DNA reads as TGCGCCAGCACCCCGGCGGTGACAGGGGACGGAGGCACTGAAGCTTTCTTT. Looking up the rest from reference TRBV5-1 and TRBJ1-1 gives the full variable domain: KAGVTQTPRYLIKTRGQQVTLSCSPISGHRSVSWYQQTPGQGLQFLFEYFSETQRNKGNFPGRFSGRQFSNSRSEMNVSTLELGDSALYLCASTPAVTGDGGTEAFFGQGTRLTVV.